This T cell receptor beta chain derives from a study of cytomegalovirus exposure and HLA in healthy donors (dated by TCRdb to about 2017). Notes on the research overall: According to an earlier analysis of 550 to 750 of the donors, about 180 million T cells yielded 117 million unique TCR beta sequences and roughly 280 Gb of sequence data. An early release covering 550 to 700 HLA-typed donors comprised about 310 gigabases of sequencing data and approximately 85 million unique TCR sequences. Among the roughly 400 genotyped donors, around 79% belonged to the genetic ancestry cluster associated with self-reported Caucasian donors. The study aimed to test whether cataloging public T cell receptors could reveal signatures of past pathogen exposure. The study profiled the T cell repertoires of hundreds of subjects by immunosequencing and related them to cytomegalovirus serostatus. Besides the first cohort of more than 650 subjects, a separate validation cohort made up of around 120 different subjects was used. To predict cytomegalovirus infection status, the study brought together high-throughput TCR immunosequencing, statistical association of individual TCRs with disease status, and machine learning. To study patterns of TCR occurrence, a later analysis re-analyzed previously published TCR beta repertoires from 666 donors and added high-resolution HLA genotyping. Rather than drawing on any new phenotypic data, the later analysis identified candidate immune exposures from TCR beta sequences and the way those sequences occurred across donors. An earlier analysis of some 500 of the donors applied high-throughput TCR beta sequencing to assess whether each TCR beta V gene segment acted as functional or pseudogenic. Donor age, sex, ethnicity and CMV serostatus were compiled alongside the repertoire data. Genome-wide SNP genotypes for about 65% of the 666 donors were used in a later genetic analysis, which treated that subset as a discovery cohort. Every repertoire in the discovery cohort had been generated on one and the same sequencing platform. HLA typing covered class I and class II loci at four-digit resolution. Typing coverage differed by locus: A, B, C, DRB1 and DQB1 were typed in about 620-630 donors, DQA1 in around 500, DPA1 in some 570, and DPB1 in just under 490. Several DR-DQ haplotypes were handled as single units for association and clustering because linkage in the cohort was strong. On average, roughly 240,000 unique TCR beta nucleotide sequences were sequenced per donor among some 430 genotyped donors of the cohort, with 15% to 20% of those sequences being non-productive.

This clone was detected only once. The specificity of this receptor is unknown. Base qualities are missing; no much larger clone stands one base away. The research as a whole found: An earlier analysis of roughly 570 of the donors showed that most TCR beta V segments appeared in productive rearrangements either about 87% or about 30% of the time, which broadly matched IMGT annotations. Strong co-occurrence of HLA alleles, especially DR and DQ, made assigning TCR associations to individual alleles difficult. Correlated functional status among segregating V segments might be attributable to linkage disequilibrium, but an unknown experimental factor could not be ruled out. This cohort had only TCR beta chains sequenced, and the lack of alpha or paired-chain data limited which features could be detected. Most CMV-associated TCR beta chains appeared to be HLA-restricted in a later analysis, and the HLA associations seemed to be driven largely by CMV exposure. In both the original and validation cohorts, the classifier was reported to diagnose cytomegalovirus status with high specificity and sensitivity. A later analysis associated roughly 17,000 TCR beta sequences with specific HLA alleles at a false discovery rate of 0.05. It was suggested by the authors that the approach could potentially be generalized to other disease states and immunological phenotypes. In a later analysis, the rate of TCR association differed among HLA loci, with DRB1 alleles having the most associated TCRs and HLA-C alleles having the fewest. V-gene and J-gene trimming of TCR beta chains was associated with a missense DCLRE1C variant in a later genetic analysis, and the association was replicated in an independent cohort. A further reported finding was that TCR beta sequences accurately predicted the HLA-A and HLA-B alleles for most subjects in the first cohort. Compared with equally common non-associated chains, HLA-associated TCR beta chains in a later analysis were more clonally expanded and had lower generation probabilities. A cluster of highly shared sequence variants was judged likely to be a technical artifact of the sequencing pipeline. The 87-base-pair reads could not distinguish some IMGT-functional V segments, including TRBV6-2 and TRBV6-3, so those segments were excluded. For the cohort, immune exposure information was limited to CMV serostatus. While some public TCRs were present in many individuals, most TCR sequences turned up only very rarely across donors. Because HLA typing was missing for some donors at each locus, association tests included only the typed subset. Several of the top co-occurrence clusters appeared to be linked to parvovirus B19, influenza, CMV and Epstein-Barr virus, according to a later analysis. Roughly uniform sequencing depth across donors was assumed in presence/absence analyses, although this assumption may not hold. In a later genetic analysis, fewer N-insertions in productive TCRs were reported among donors in an Asian-associated ancestry cluster than the roughly 700-donor mean. The study listed around 160 TCR beta chains as associated with cytomegalovirus. Seventeen rarely observed V segments, including chromosome 9 orphons, were excluded from the earlier analysis of a few hundred of the donors because counts were too low. A few of the identified cytomegalovirus-associated TCR beta chains were confirmed in vitro to be specific for cytomegalovirus antigens.

Library preparation employed the immunoSEQ multiplex PCR assay. A mixture of 60 forward primers for TCR Vbeta segments and 13 reverse primers for TCR Jbeta segments was used in the multiplex PCR. The CDR3 region of rearranged TCR beta genes was amplified from genomic DNA with a multiplex PCR assay. The Illumina HiSeq System was used to sequence the amplified TCR beta libraries as 87-base-pair reads. The study's own analysis went as follows. A later analysis tallied 80 million to 95 million unique TCR beta chains across the 666 repertoires, and around 9.9 million of those chains were shared by two or more donors. A nearest-neighbor algorithm error-corrected the raw reads and collapsed the reads into unique sequences, merging closely related sequences to remove PCR and sequencing errors. V, D and J gene segments were assigned by aligning CDR3 sequences to IMGT reference sequences. For a sequence to be retained, a match of at least six nucleotides to both a V gene segment and a J gene segment was required. A rearrangement counted as productive if the CDR3 had no stop codons and remained in frame with V and J, and every other rearrangement counted as non-productive. CDR3 was defined by IMGT convention, running from the second conserved V-encoded cysteine to the conserved J-encoded phenylalanine. Sequences without an unambiguous match to a single V gene segment were excluded from the earlier analysis of a few hundred of the donors. An earlier analysis of a few hundred of the donors called V segments functional above 56.7% productive rearrangements and segregating when the between-donor standard deviation exceeded 5%. A statistical classification framework was developed to diagnose cytomegalovirus status using the catalog of TCR beta chain sequences. A later analysis assigned V and J genes by comparing TCR nucleotide sequences with IMGT/GENE-DB human TR gene sequences. In a later analysis, CDR3 sequences and most-parsimonious VDJ recombination scenarios were assigned using the TCRdist pipeline. A later analysis defined each TCR beta chain by its CDR3 amino acid sequence plus V-gene family, and excluded reads lacking a unique V-gene family. To address suspected cross-contamination and a sequencing artifact, a later analysis removed a few hundred highly shared, low-generation-probability nucleotide sequences. In a later analysis, a clonal expansion index was calculated for each public chain from normalized within-repertoire ranks of inferred template counts. In a later analysis, generation probabilities were computed with a VDJ recombination model fitted to out-of-frame rearrangements, and the resulting probabilities were checked against IGoR. Hypergeometric tests were used in a later analysis to score TCR-TCR, TCR-HLA and TCR-CMV co-occurrence, with a repertoire-size bias correction applied to the TCR pairs. In a later analysis, false discovery rates were estimated by permuting HLA or CMV assignments 20 times. In a later analysis, co-occurring TCRs were grouped using DBSCAN, with TCRdist sequence similarity added in when clustering inside HLA-allele-positive subsets. Repertoires with fewer than 30,000 or more than 120,000 public chains, plus five repertoires with anomalous nucleotide sharing, were excluded from co-occurrence clustering. TCRdb retrieved this table from immuneACCESS and kept in-frame rearrangements only. Not all clones are present; in checked studies, unresolved V genes account for under half, and no reason is known for the remainder. D and trimming come from the DNA, and the V and J calls and clone size come from that table. This sample is represented by around 160,000 clones; over 70% of them were singletons. The ten largest clones add up to around 7% of the sample.

In total, roughly 670 healthy bone marrow donors made up the cohort. Cohort members were all nominally healthy when sampled, although unrecorded immune exposures were likely present. The donor was CMV seropositive and belonged to the group of 250 to 350 seropositive cohort members. Each donor provided a peripheral blood sample, and peripheral blood mononuclear cells were used for TCR beta sequencing. The Qiagen DNeasy Blood Extraction Kit was used to extract genomic DNA from the blood cell samples. CDR1 is given as SGHTA and CDR2 as FQGNSA, both from the germline V gene. The CDR3 contains 14 residues, cysteine and phenylalanine counted. Only CDR3 DNA remains: 42 bases, in frame from the first base. After removal of 3 bases from V and 4 bases from J, the junction retains 2 bases not matched to a gene.

This receptor was identified in a woman aged 40-49 years in good health and CMV-seropositive. The receptor chain draws on TRBV7-2 and TRBJ1-1, with 10 junctional bases fitting TRBD1. Material: PBMCs. The DNA reads TGTGCCAGCAGCTTGGACAGGGGGATCACTGAAGCTTTCTTT. Translation gives CASSLDRGITEAFF.